Below, one TCR beta chain is given with its context. Its antigen is not yet known. The input lacks base qualities; no much larger clone sits a single base away. The data originate from a study of regulatory T cells in long-lasting Graves disease (dated by TCRdb to about 2021). Regarding the research as a whole: Newly diagnosed Graves' disease patients had taken antithyroid drugs for less than 3 months. TCR sequencing covered about 13 persistent and approximately 20 newly diagnosed Graves' disease patients, 33 samples in total. Patients with persistent Graves' disease were compared with patients with newly diagnosed Graves' disease using TCR sequencing and RNA sequencing of peripheral blood. The study was registered as a clinical trial and conducted in China. Summary of the overall study and its limitations: As a limitation, the authors acknowledged that the small sample size may reduce accuracy. Sequencing and analysis were restricted to the TCR beta chain. The study examined only peripheral blood because the primary lesion, thyroid tissue, could not be accessed. Persistent patients shared more public clonotypes among themselves (around 2,700) than newly diagnosed patients did (over 900). Persistent disease showed preferential use of TRBV28, TRBJ1-2 and TRBJ2-5, whereas newly diagnosed disease favored TRBV20-1 and TRBJ2-1. Compared with newly diagnosed patients, patients with persistent Graves' disease had lower TCR Shannon entropy and fewer highly expanded clones, which suggests clonal expansion.

V and J lose 9 bases and 4 bases, and a span of 4 bases separates them. The germline V gene provides CDR1 MRHNA and CDR2 SNTAGT. The CDR3 holds 10 amino acids from the cysteine to the phenylalanine. The entry retains the CDR3 DNA only, 30 bases that are in frame from base 1. The library was made by multiplex PCR. The run used an Illumina HiSeq 4000. To build TCR beta libraries, CDR3 regions were amplified by Arm-PCR using iRepertoire HTBI primers. Before sequencing, the PCR products went through gel purification. As for the original processing: A total of under 80 TRBV and some 15 TRBJ segments were identified across samples and were used for gene usage analysis of CDR3 amino acid clonotypes. Filtered high-quality paired reads were merged into contigs using COPE and FqMerger. BLAST was used to align contigs to the IMGT TRBV, TRBD and TRBJ reference genes, and CDR3 was defined following IMGT. Any clonotype with a frequency above 0.1% was classified as a highly expanded clone. Shannon entropy was used to measure repertoire diversity, and the Gini coefficient was used to measure V-J evenness. A clonotype was considered public if more than one individual shared it. The raw public reads went through TCRdb reprocessing: fastp at Q25, MiXCR clone calling, in-frame beta chains kept. Entries that share a CDR3 protein sequence are merged under the most common genes and DNA. None of the V and J calls come from the authors' own analysis; TCRdb made them. The table for this sample lists 250,000 to 300,000 distinct CDR3 sequences; roughly 18% of them were counted only once. Clones ranked in the top ten supply 14% of the sample.

This sample's time point label indicates: newly diagnosed GD, antithyroid drugs for less than 3 months. RNA was extracted from PBMCs in TRIzol for both TCR sequencing and RNA sequencing. Graves' disease was diagnosed according to American Thyroid Association guidelines. Patients were recruited from an endocrinology department in Xi'an, China. From each patient, 8 to 10 milliliters of peripheral blood was collected into an EDTA anticoagulant tube. PBMCs were isolated by Ficoll Paque Plus density gradient separation without further T cell sorting. An Agilent 2100 Bioanalyzer and agarose gel were used to assess RNA quality, and a NanoDrop 2000 was used to measure RNA concentration. These same data were also listed under a study on T cells in Graves' hyperthyroidism and ophthalmopathy. As the second paper documents: Stable Graves' hyperthyroidism was defined as no progression to ophthalmopathy during 18 months of follow-up. The hyperthyroidism patients were between 18 and 65 years old and newly diagnosed, with a disease duration of less than 2 months. Exclusion was applied to patients with uncontrolled infections, other autoimmune diseases, pregnancy or lactation. Diagnoses were established on the basis of clinical symptoms, serum thyroxine and TRAb, thyroid ultrasound, and orbital computed tomography. A first-round RT-PCR of the TCR CDR3 used the HTBI primer set with the Qiagen OneStep RT-PCR kit. Most expanded thyroid clonotypes (frequency above 0.001) were also detected in blood, a finding suggesting that blood repertoires may reflect thyroid immune responses. A model built on a 13 V-J signature distinguished ophthalmopathy from stable hyperthyroidism, reaching about 88% sensitivity and around 81% specificity in cross-validation and 80%/75% in testing. In validation, the model predicted progression to ophthalmopathy with 55% to 71% sensitivity and roughly 75% specificity, a median of 6.5 months before onset. To identify TCR V-J signatures that set the groups apart, the researchers used a discovery cohort of 90 to 100 patients, made up of 40 to 45 with Graves' ophthalmopathy and 57 with stable Graves' hyperthyroidism. Prospective prediction of ophthalmopathy was tested in an independent validation cohort consisting of 18 to 20 hyperthyroidism patients and around 16 patients who later progressed to ophthalmopathy. The 90 to 100 discovery patients were randomly divided into training and test sets at a 7:3 ratio. In addition, the study compared T-cell repertoires in thyroid tissue and in blood from roughly six Graves' hyperthyroidism patients. Following sampling, methimazole starting at 30 mg daily was given to hyperthyroidism patients, and high-dose intravenous methylprednisolone was given to ophthalmopathy patients. The libraries were constructed in a second round of multiplex PCR and then size-selected and purified. Sequencing of the libraries was done on an Illumina HiSeq2000 using paired-end 100 bp reads. SOAPnuke was used to process the raw data, with reads discarded if the reads contained adapters or uncalled bases, had a mean Phred below 15, or lacked an exact constant-primer or identifier match. High-quality paired reads were merged with COPE v1.2.5, and unique nucleotide sequences were defined as clonotypes. MiTCR v1.1 was used to align the clonotypes against IMGT TRBV, TRBD and TRBJ reference segments. The analysis was restricted to V-J combinations with a frequency above 0.0001, which together covered 99.2% of the repertoires. A TCS score was defined as the ratio between F50 (clonal expansion) and ExV (chaos), using BLOSUM62-based TCRdist between CDR3 peptides within each V-J. Welch's t-statistics and random forest reduced 514 V-J features to 10 to 15, which were used in a naive Bayes classifier (R e1071). Sample size was not statistically predetermined, and blinding of investigators to group allocation was not performed. According to the paper, TCR Vbeta CDR3 sequencing was carried out on approximately 140 peripheral blood samples, which came from approximately 41 ophthalmopathy, around 74 hyperthyroidism and some 17 progressor patients.

The sequencing here drew on peripheral blood mononuclear cells (PBMCs), taken at new diagnosis, from a patient treated with antithyroid drugs. The clonotype originates from a woman in her 30s with Graves disease. Donor details come from another sample of the same person, matched by shared clones. Recombination linked TRBV6-4 to TRBJ1-3, with the D segment identity uncertain. The CDR3 amino acid sequence is: CASVGNTIYF. DNA sequence: TGTGCCAGTGTCGGAAACACCATATATTTT.